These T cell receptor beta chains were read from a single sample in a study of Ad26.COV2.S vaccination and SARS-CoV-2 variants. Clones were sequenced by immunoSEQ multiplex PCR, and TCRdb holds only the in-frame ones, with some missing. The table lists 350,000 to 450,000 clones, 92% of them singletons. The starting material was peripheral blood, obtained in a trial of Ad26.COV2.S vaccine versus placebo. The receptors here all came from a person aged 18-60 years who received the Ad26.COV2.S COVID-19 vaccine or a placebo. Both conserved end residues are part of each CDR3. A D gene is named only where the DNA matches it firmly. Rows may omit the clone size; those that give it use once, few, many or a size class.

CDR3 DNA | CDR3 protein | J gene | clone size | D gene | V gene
TGCAGCGTTGCCGGGGCAGAATCCTACAATGAGCAGTTCTTC | CSVAGAESYNEQFF | TRBJ2-1 | - | - | TRBV29-1
TGTGCCAGCAGACGTAGCGGGGGGGCCGCGGAGACCCAGTACTTC | CASRRSGGAAETQYF | TRBJ2-5 | - | TRBD2 | TRBV3-1/TRBV3-2
TGTGCCACCCGGCCGGGGAGCAATAGCAATCAGCCCCAGCATTTT | CATRPGSNSNQPQHF | TRBJ1-5 | few | - | TRBV15
TGTGCCTGGAGTGCCCAAACGGCCCAACCCCTCCACTTT | CAWSAQTAQPLHF | TRBJ1-6 | - | - | TRBV30
TGTGCCAGCAGTGAACTAGCGGGGGCCCTAAGCTCCTACAATGAGCAGTTCTTC | CASSELAGALSSYNEQFF | TRBJ2-1 | once | TRBD2 | TRBV2
TGCGCCAGCAGCCAAGGGACAGGGGGAAGGCACACTGAAGCTTTCTTT | CASSQGTGGRHTEAFF | TRBJ1-1 | - | TRBD1 | TRBV4-3
TGTGCCATCAGTGAACAAGGGAGGCGGGGAGAGACCCAGTACTTC | CAISEQGRRGETQYF | TRBJ2-5 | - | - | TRBV10-3
TGTGCCAGCAGTGATTCGGGGGACACTGAAGCTTTCTTT | CASSDSGDTEAFF | TRBJ1-1 | - | - | TRBV6-1
TGTGCCAGCAGTCCCCGGGACAGGGGCTCGGAGACCCAGTACTTC | CASSPRDRGSETQYF | TRBJ2-5 | - | TRBD1 | TRBV6-5
TGTGCCAGCAGTTATAGGGGTGGCAGTCAGCCCCAGCATTTT | CASSYRGGSQPQHF | TRBJ1-5 | - | - | TRBV6-5
TGTGCCAGCAGTCCCTCCGGGCTCCTGAGCTCCTACGAGCAGTACTTC | CASSPSGLLSSYEQYF | TRBJ2-7 | - | - | TRBV28
TGTGCCAGCAGTGGTGTCATTAATACGCAGTATTTT | CASSGVINTQYF | TRBJ2-3 | - | - | TRBV9
TGTGCCAGCAGCCAGACAGGGGTCGCCCCTGAGTACTTC | CASSQTGVAPEYF | TRBJ2-7 | - | TRBD1 | TRBV3-1/TRBV3-2
TGTGCCAGCAGCCGGGACCGAGCCTTTAATGAAAAACTGTTTTTT | CASSRDRAFNEKLFF | TRBJ1-4 | - | - | TRBV5-4
TGCGCCAGCAGCCAGTTAGGAGGGACTGAAGCTTTCTTT | CASSQLGGTEAFF | TRBJ1-1 | - | - | TRBV4-3
TGCGCCAGCAGCCCCCTACAGGGGCCCTCAGCTGAAGCTTTCTTT | CASSPLQGPSAEAFF | TRBJ1-1 | - | TRBD1 | TRBV4-3
TGTGCCAGCAGTTCGGGACCGAACTATGGCTACACCTTC | CASSSGPNYGYTF | TRBJ1-2 | - | - | TRBV27
TGTGCCAGCAGTTACTCCTCACAGGGGGCGCGTACGGATGCTTTCTTT | CASSYSSQGARTDAFF | TRBJ1-1 | - | TRBD1 | TRBV6-5
TGTGCCAGCAGCTTTAGGGGGGGAGGGAGGACCTATGGCTACACCTTC | CASSFRGGGRTYGYTF | TRBJ1-2 | - | - | TRBV7-7
TGTGCCACCAGCAGAGGACAGGACGGAGGCTACACCTTC | CATSRGQDGGYTF | TRBJ1-2 | - | - | TRBV15
TGTGCCAGCAGCCTCATAGCCTTAGCGCAGTATTTT | CASSLIALAQYF | TRBJ2-3 | - | - | TRBV2
TGCGCCAGCAGCGTTGACGGGGGGGCCAGCACAGATACGCAGTATTTT | CASSVDGGASTDTQYF | TRBJ2-3 | - | TRBD2 | TRBV5-1
TGCGCCAGCAGCCAAGAGAACAGGCTCTATGGCTACACCTTC | CASSQENRLYGYTF | TRBJ1-2 | - | - | TRBV4-3
TGTGCCAGCAGCTTAGTTGCGGGGGGGTGGTCAGATACGCAGTATTTT | CASSLVAGGWSDTQYF | TRBJ2-3 | - | TRBD2 | TRBV7-2
TGTGCCAGCACCGACCCGGCGGACAATGAGCAGTTCTTC | CASTDPADNEQFF | TRBJ2-1 | - | - | TRBV13
TGTGCCAGCAGTTACTATGCGGGCGCCGGCACTGAAGCTTTCTTT | CASSYYAGAGTEAFF | TRBJ1-1 | - | - | TRBV6-5